Listed here are 30 T cell receptor beta chains from one sample, sequenced in a study of T cells after posttransplantation cyclophosphamide. Using immunoSEQ multiplex PCR, the repertoire was profiled, and TCRdb retains in-frame clones only, with some absent. The sample comprises about 11,000 clones, roughly 95% of which are singletons, and roughly 0.3% rests with the top ten. The sample consisted of naive CD8+ T cells sorted from PBMCs. Receptor source: a man aged 30-40 years in good health and a related stem cell transplant donor.

The rearrangement uses TRBV2 and TRBJ1-2; unclear D gene. CDR1 is SNHLY, CDR2 FYNNEI, per germline. This CDR3 region has 14 residues. V lost 4 bases and J lost 1, with 10 bases in between. The CDR3 loop reads CASSGRDNNYGYTF. CDR3 sequence (DNA): TGTGCCAGCAGTGGCCGCGACAATAACTATGGCTACACCTTC.

This chain connects TRBV4-1 to TRBJ2-1; possibly TRBD1 for D (6 bases). Germline V gene sequence: CDR1 MGHRA, CDR2 YSYEKL. Deletions cut 0 bases from V and 8 bases from J, with 14 bases between. This CDR3 has 15 amino acids. CDR3 in DNA: TGCGCCAGCAGCCAAGAAAGGGGGTCATTCTATGAGCAGTTCTTC. This codes for CASSQERGSFYEQFF.

The V gene is TRBV7-6, the J gene TRBJ1-5; D ambiguous. V was clipped by 6 bases and J by 0 bases, with 12 bases between them. This CDR3 region has 15 residues. The germline V gene encodes CDR1 SGHVS and CDR2 FNYEAQ. The CDR3 nucleotides read TGTGCCAGCAGTCTCTCAGACAATAGCAATCAGCCCCAGCATTTT. Protein: CASSLSDNSNQPQHF. The full variable domain, rest sourced from reference TRBV7-6 and TRBJ1-5, is GAGVSQSPRYKVTKRGQDVALRCDPISGHVSLYWYRQALGQGPEFLTYFNYEAQQDKSGLPNDRFSAERPEGSISTLTIQRTEQRDSAMYRCASSLSDNSNQPQHFGDGTRLSIL.

The chain uses TRBV27 and TRBJ1-1; 7 bases are shared with TRBD1. Germline assignment: CDR1 MNHEY and CDR2 SMNVEV (reference sequence). The CDR3 extends over 15 amino acids. V was clipped by 6 bases and J by 3 bases; unmatched bases: 10. This CDR3 reads CASRKVQGLDTEAFF. The CDR3 DNA reads as TGTGCCAGCAGGAAAGTACAGGGGTTAGACACTGAAGCTTTCTTT.

This clone was picked up one time. CDR3 amino acids: CASSSRLSSYEQYF. As DNA, the CDR3 is TGTGCCAGTAGTTCACGACTGAGCTCCTACGAGCAGTACTTC. The chain joins TRBV19 to TRBJ2-7; D is unclear. The V gene's germline CDR1 is LNHDA and CDR2 SQIVND (reference sequence). This CDR3 contains 14 residues. The germline V and J ends were trimmed by 5 bases and 0 bases, with 11 bases remaining between them.

This sequence joins TRBV15 and TRBJ2-2; D perhaps matches TRBD1 (5 bases). The germline CDR1 and CDR2 sequences are LNHNV and YYDKDF (reference sequence). The CDR3 covers 14 residues. The ends were cut back, 3 bases at V and 2 bases at J, with 7 bases in the middle. This CDR3 is CATSRTENTGELFF. CDR3 nucleotide sequence: TGTGCCACCAGCAGGACAGAAAACACCGGGGAGCTGTTTTTT.

The chain is built from TRBV13 and TRBJ1-1, with D perhaps TRBD1 (5 bases). The CDR3 is 13 amino acids. V was pared by 1 base and J by 8 bases, with 11 bases between. The germline CDR1 and CDR2 sequences are PRHDT and FYEKMQ (reference sequence). Here the CDR3 reads CASSLDGEGEAFF. The CDR3 DNA is TGTGCCAGCAGCTTAGACGGGGAGGGGGAAGCTTTCTTT.

The chain recombines TRBV5-1 with TRBJ2-7; 8 bases match TRBD1. The CDR3 contains 15 residues. CDR1 is SGHRS and CDR2 is YFSETQ in the germline V gene. Unmatched junction bases numbered 4, after V lost 0 bases and J lost 2 bases. CDR3 DNA sequence: TGCGCCAGCAGCTTGGTGGCAGGGGGCCCCTACGAGCAGTACTTC. Translated: CASSLVAGGPYEQYF.

This clone was detected only once. V usage is TRBV19 and J usage is TRBJ2-5, with 7 bases aligning to TRBD1. Germline assignment: CDR1 LNHDA and CDR2 SQIVND (reference sequence). Trimming took 3 bases from V and 2 from J; bases not matched to a gene: 12. The CDR3 totals 17 residues. CDR3 nucleotide sequence: TGTGCCAGTAGTATCGGGACAGCGATTTCCTTTCAAGAGACCCAGTACTTC. Encoded protein: CASSIGTAISFQETQYF.

The chain is built from TRBV5-4 and TRBJ1-6, with no clear D. The CDR3 has 13 amino acids. V lost 2 bases, J lost 6 bases, and 6 bases lay in between. Germline V gene sequence: CDR1 SGHNT, CDR2 YYREEE (reference sequence). The CDR3 DNA reads TGTGCCAGCAGCTTACGGGGTAATTCACCCCTCCACTTT. Amino acids: CASSLRGNSPLHF.

Details on this clone: The same CDR3 can be traced to other DNA sequences in this sample. J is TRBJ2-6 and V is TRBV27, with D perhaps TRBD1 (6 bases). The CDR3 consists of 15 residues. Per germline, CDR1 MNHEY and CDR2 SMNVEV (reference sequence). V lost 6 bases and J lost 4, with 13 bases in between. CDR3 residues: CASSYTGLGANVLTF. The CDR3 nucleotides are TGTGCCAGCAGCTACACAGGGCTGGGGGCCAACGTCCTGACTTTC.

This chain links TRBV7-3 with TRBJ2-3; 10 nucleotides match TRBD2. Germline values: CDR1 SGHTA, CDR2 FQGTGA. The J segment lost 0 bases and the V segment lost 5 bases, leaving 2 bases of the junction unmatched. The CDR3 consists of 15 residues. The chain's CDR3 is CASSRTSGSTDTQYF. The CDR3, as DNA: TGTGCCAGCAGCCGGACTAGCGGTAGCACAGATACGCAGTATTTT.

The chain joins TRBV6-5 to TRBJ1-3; D is unresolved. This CDR3 comprises 16 residues. Trimming left V 4 bases short and J 3 bases short, with 16 bases between. Germline lookup yields CDR1 MNHEY and CDR2 SVGAGI. CDR3 sequence: CASSSSLRTFGNTIYF. The CDR3 DNA reads TGTGCCAGCAGTTCCTCACTCCGCACGTTTGGAAACACCATATATTTT.

The V and J genes are TRBV27 and TRBJ1-1, with a tentative D call TRBD1 (6 bases). The CDR3 is 13 amino acids. Germline CDR1 MNHEY, CDR2 SMNVEV (reference sequence). V lost 6 bases to trimming and J lost 1 base, with 9 bases between them. The CDR3 region has the DNA TGTGCCAGCAGCTTACAGGGGAACACTGAAGCTTTCTTT. Protein product: CASSLQGNTEAFF.

The chain combines TRBV27 with TRBJ1-1, with D uncertain. Germline CDR1 MNHEY, CDR2 SMNVEV (reference sequence). V shed 4 bases and J shed 0 bases, with 9 bases lying between them. The length of the CDR3 is 14 residues. CDR3 residues: CASSSGGLNTEAFF. CDR3 DNA sequence: TGTGCCAGCAGTTCCGGAGGGTTGAACACTGAAGCTTTCTTT.

V gene TRBV5-6 combines with J gene TRBJ2-4, with D maybe TRBD1 (5 bases). The CDR3 consists of 14 residues. Germline CDR1 SGHDT, CDR2 YYEEEE. The V end was cut by 0 bases, the J end by 4 bases, with 8 bases between. The CDR3 DNA follows: TGTGCCAGCAGCTTGGCTCAGGGTAAAAACATTCAGTACTTC. This sequence encodes CASSLAQGKNIQYF.

V is TRBV27 and J is TRBJ1-6, with TRBD1 matching 7 bases. Per germline, CDR1 MNHEY and CDR2 SMNVEV (reference sequence). CDR3 length: 16 amino acids. Trimming removed 6 bases from V and 0 bases from J; junction bases left unmatched: 5. The CDR3 DNA sequence: TGTGCCAGCAGCAGGGGACAGAGCTCCTATAATTCACCCCTCCACTTT. It is translated as CASSRGQSSYNSPLHF.

This rearrangement joins TRBV15 to TRBJ2-1; 7 bases are a match to TRBD2. The length of the CDR3 is 13 residues. Trimming cost V 6 bases and J 8 bases; bases outside gene matches: 7. CDR1 is LNHNV, CDR2 YYDKDF, per germline (reference sequence). The CDR3 loop reads CATRSGVYHEQFF. The DNA for the CDR3 is TGTGCCACCAGGAGCGGGGTGTATCATGAGCAGTTCTTC.

The count of this clone is one. The rearrangement links TRBV4-1 to TRBJ2-3; D unresolved. The CDR3 spans 16 residues. Per germline, CDR1 MGHRA and CDR2 YSYEKL. Deletions cut 0 bases from V and 0 bases from J, with 10 bases between. The CDR3 nucleotides read TGCGCCAGCAGCCAAGATTCGATAGCTAGCACAGATACGCAGTATTTT. Translating it yields CASSQDSIASTDTQYF.

The chain has TRBV5-1 and TRBJ2-7; 9 bases match TRBD1. Per germline, CDR1 SGHRS and CDR2 YFSETQ. This CDR3 has 15 residues. V was pared by 4 bases and J by 0 bases, with 5 bases of the junction left unmatched. In DNA, the CDR3 is TGCGCCAGCAGCGGTGGGACAGGGAGCTCCTACGAGCAGTACTTC. Protein product: CASSGGTGSSYEQYF.

Only a few counts were recorded for this clone. CDR3: CASSLAGMEAFF. Here the CDR3 DNA reads TGTGCCAGCAGCTTAGCGGGCATGGAAGCTTTCTTT. The V gene is TRBV7-9, the J gene TRBJ1-1; D uncertain. The CDR3 sequence is 12 residues long. V lost 0 bases and J lost 8, with 7 bases in between. Germline V gives CDR1 SEHNR, CDR2 FQNEAQ (reference sequence).

The rearrangement joins TRBV7-9 to TRBJ2-5; D remains ambiguous. Germline loops: CDR1 SEHNR, CDR2 FQNEAQ (reference sequence). Trimming pared 1 base from V and 3 bases from J, leaving 9 bases between. This CDR3 has 14 amino acids. CDR3 region: CASSLVAAEETQYF. CDR3 DNA sequence: TGTGCCAGCAGCTTAGTCGCGGCTGAAGAGACCCAGTACTTC.

The rearrangement links TRBV7-9 to TRBJ2-5; perhaps TRBD1 as D (6 bases). V was trimmed by 1 base and J by 2 bases, leaving 14 bases between them. The CDR3 is 16 amino acids. Germline V gives CDR1 SEHNR, CDR2 FQNEAQ (reference sequence). The CDR3 spells CASSLVDSHPQETQYF. As DNA, the CDR3 is TGTGCCAGCAGCTTAGTGGACAGTCACCCTCAAGAGACCCAGTACTTC.

Only one count was recorded for this clone. V usage is TRBV10-3 and J usage is TRBJ1-3; possibly TRBD1 for D (6 bases). Looked up from germline, CDR1 is ENHRY and CDR2 is SYGVKD. The germline V and J ends were trimmed by 0 bases and 4 bases, with 13 bases remaining between them. This CDR3 region has 16 residues. The CDR3 DNA follows: TGTGCCATCAGTGAGTCGACGGAAGGACAGGGAAACACCATATATTTT. Protein sequence: CAISESTEGQGNTIYF.

The chain employs TRBV27 and TRBJ2-7; tentatively, D is TRBD2 (6 bases). In germline, CDR1 is MNHEY, CDR2 SMNVEV (reference sequence). This CDR3 is 16 amino acids long. V lost 3 bases and J lost 0, with 15 bases in between. Here the CDR3 reads CASSFSSRGSSYEQYF. DNA for the CDR3: TGTGCCAGCAGTTTTTCTTCGCGGGGCAGCTCCTACGAGCAGTACTTC.

The V gene is TRBV4-1, the J gene TRBJ1-5; maybe TRBD1 (6 bases). V lost 3 bases, J lost 8 bases, and 17 bases lay in between. CDR3 length equals 15 residues. Per germline, CDR1 MGHRA and CDR2 YSYEKL. The CDR3 sequence: CASSQGGAGLEPQHF. In DNA, the CDR3 is TGCGCCAGCAGCCAGGGGGGGGCGGGGTTGGAGCCCCAGCATTTT.

This chain uses TRBV28 with TRBJ1-1; possible D gene TRBD1, 6 bases. V gave up 4 bases and J gave up 3 bases, with 9 bases separating them. The CDR3 totals 13 residues. The germline V gene has CDR1 MDHEN and CDR2 SYDVKM. In DNA form, the CDR3 reads TGTGCCAGCAGTTCGAAGGGGGACACTGAAGCTTTCTTT. Translation gives CASSSKGDTEAFF. Combining the CDR3 with reference TRBV28 and TRBJ1-1 gives the whole variable domain DVKVTQSSRYLVKRTGEKVFLECVQDMDHENMFWYRQDPGLGLRLIYFSYDVKMKEKGDIPEGYSVSREKKERFSLILESASTNQTSMYLCASSSKGDTEAFFGQGTRLTVV.

This chain uses TRBV4-1 with TRBJ2-7, with D tentatively TRBD2 (5 bases). Germline V gene lookup returns CDR1 MGHRA and CDR2 YSYEKL. The V and J ends lost 0 bases and 3 bases respectively, with 9 bases between them. The CDR3 has 14 amino acids. The CDR3 DNA reads as TGCGCCAGCAGCCAAGACCGGGGTTACTACGAGCAGTACTTC. Its protein product is CASSQDRGYYEQYF.

The V call is TRBV27, the J call TRBJ1-2; tentatively, D is TRBD1 (6 bases). CDR3 size: 18 residues. CDR1 is MNHEY, CDR2 SMNVEV, per germline (reference sequence). The V gene lost 5 bases and the J gene lost 8 bases, with 30 bases spanning the gap. CDR3 sequence (DNA): TGTGCCAGCAGTCCTTTCACGCAGGGGCCGGTAGTTACGGAGGGCTACACCTTC. It translates to CASSPFTQGPVVTEGYTF.

V is TRBV7-3 and J is TRBJ2-3; D is perhaps TRBD2 (7 bases). Germline CDR1 and CDR2: SGHTA and FQGTGA. The CDR3 has 15 amino acids. Trimming took 5 bases from V and 2 from J, leaving 14 bases between them. CDR3 loop: CASSPSGGHTDTQYF. CDR3 DNA: TGTGCCAGCAGCCCTTCGGGGGGCCACACAGATACGCAGTATTTT.